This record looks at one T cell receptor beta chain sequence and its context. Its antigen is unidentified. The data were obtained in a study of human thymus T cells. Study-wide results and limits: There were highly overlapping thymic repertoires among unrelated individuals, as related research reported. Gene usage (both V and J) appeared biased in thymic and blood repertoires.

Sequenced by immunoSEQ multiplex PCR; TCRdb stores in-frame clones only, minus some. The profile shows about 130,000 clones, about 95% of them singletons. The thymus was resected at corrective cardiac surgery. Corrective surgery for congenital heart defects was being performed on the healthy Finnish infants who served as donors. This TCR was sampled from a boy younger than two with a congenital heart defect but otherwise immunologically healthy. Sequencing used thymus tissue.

Written as DNA, the CDR3 is TGTGCCAGCAGCGTATGGGAGGTCGGGGAGCTGTTTTTT. Protein sequence: CASSVWEVGELFF. The rearrangement joins TRBV9 to TRBJ2-2; perhaps TRBD2 as D (6 bases). From germline, CDR1 is SGDLS and CDR2 YYNGEE. The CDR3 has 13 residues. Trimming removed 1 base at V and 7 bases at J, with 8 bases between.